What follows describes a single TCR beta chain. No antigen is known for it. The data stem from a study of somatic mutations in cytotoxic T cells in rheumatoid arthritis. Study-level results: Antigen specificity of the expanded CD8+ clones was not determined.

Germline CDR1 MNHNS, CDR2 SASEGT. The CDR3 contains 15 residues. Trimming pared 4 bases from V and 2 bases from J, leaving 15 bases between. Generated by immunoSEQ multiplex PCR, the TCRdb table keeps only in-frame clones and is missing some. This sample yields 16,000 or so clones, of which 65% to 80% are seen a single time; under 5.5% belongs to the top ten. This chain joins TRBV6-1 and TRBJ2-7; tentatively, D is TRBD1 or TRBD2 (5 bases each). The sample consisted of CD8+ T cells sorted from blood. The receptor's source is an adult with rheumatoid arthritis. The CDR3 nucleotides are TGTGCCAGCAGTGGGTTCGGGACGCCGGCCTACGAGCAGTACTTC. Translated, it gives CASSGFGTPAYEQYF.